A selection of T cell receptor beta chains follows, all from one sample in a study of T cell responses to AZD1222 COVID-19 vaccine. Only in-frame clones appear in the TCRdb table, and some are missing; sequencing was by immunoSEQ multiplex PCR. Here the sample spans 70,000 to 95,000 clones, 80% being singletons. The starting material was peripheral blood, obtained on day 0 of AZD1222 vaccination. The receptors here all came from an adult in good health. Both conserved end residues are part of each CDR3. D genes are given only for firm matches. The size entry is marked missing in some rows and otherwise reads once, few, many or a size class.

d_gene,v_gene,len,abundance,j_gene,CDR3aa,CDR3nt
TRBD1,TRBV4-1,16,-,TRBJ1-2,CASSQDPGTANYGYTF,TGCGCCAGCAGCCAAGATCCGGGGACAGCTAACTATGGCTACACCTTC
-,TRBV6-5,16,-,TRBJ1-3,CASSYTSGSSGNTIYF,TGTGCCAGCAGTTACACCTCCGGGAGCTCTGGAAACACCATATATTTT
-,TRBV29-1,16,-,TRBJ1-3,CSVAGLRPSSGNTIYF,TGCAGCGTTGCGGGGTTACGCCCGAGCTCTGGAAACACCATATATTTT
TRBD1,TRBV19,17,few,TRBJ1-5,CASSPIGDRGTNQPQHF,TGTGCCAGTAGTCCAATAGGGGACAGGGGGACCAATCAGCCCCAGCATTTT
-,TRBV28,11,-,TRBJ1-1,CASRGTFEAFF,TGTGCCAGCAGGGGGACATTTGAAGCTTTCTTT
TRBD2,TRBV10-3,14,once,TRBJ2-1,CAISAPGLAGEQFF,TGTGCCATCAGTGCCCCGGGACTAGCTGGTGAGCAGTTCTTC
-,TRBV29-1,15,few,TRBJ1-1,CSVEDLAPMNTEAFF,TGCAGCGTTGAAGATCTGGCACCCATGAACACTGAAGCTTTCTTT
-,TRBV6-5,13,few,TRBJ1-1,CASRITGNTEAFF,TGTGCCAGCAGGATCACAGGGAACACTGAAGCTTTCTTT
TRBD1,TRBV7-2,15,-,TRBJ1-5,CASSLEQGGPRPQHF,TGTGCCAGCAGCTTAGAACAGGGGGGCCCCCGGCCCCAGCATTTT
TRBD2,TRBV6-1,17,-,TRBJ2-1,CASSEYLTSGINNEQFF,TGTGCCAGCAGTGAATACCTCACTAGCGGGATCAACAATGAGCAGTTCTTC
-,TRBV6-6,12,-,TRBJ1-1,CASAPTLTEAFF,TGTGCCAGCGCCCCGACACTCACTGAAGCTTTCTTT
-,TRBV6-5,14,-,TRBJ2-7,CASSQYRDTYEQYF,TGTGCCAGCAGCCAGTACCGGGACACCTACGAGCAGTACTTC
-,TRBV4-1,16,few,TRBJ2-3,CASSQVNMGFTDTQYF,TGCGCCAGCAGCCAGGTGAACATGGGATTCACAGATACGCAGTATTTT
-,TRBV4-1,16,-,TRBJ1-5,CASSQDPVARNQPQHF,TGCGCCAGCAGCCAGGACCCAGTAGCACGCAATCAGCCCCAGCATTTT
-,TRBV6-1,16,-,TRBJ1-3,CASSELPVGPGNTIYF,TGTGCCAGCAGTGAACTCCCGGTGGGACCTGGAAACACCATATATTTT
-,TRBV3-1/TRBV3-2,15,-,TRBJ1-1,CASSQGTLRVTEAFF,TGTGCCAGCAGCCAAGGGACACTAAGGGTCACTGAAGCTTTCTTT
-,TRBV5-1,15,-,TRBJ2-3,CASSSGPSGTDTQYF,TGCGCCAGCAGCAGCGGGCCGTCGGGGACAGATACGCAGTATTTT
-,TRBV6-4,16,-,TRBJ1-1,CASSASTGFGNAEAFF,TGTGCCAGCAGCGCATCCACGGGTTTCGGGAACGCTGAAGCTTTCTTT
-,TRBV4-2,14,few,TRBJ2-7,CASSQGFRGYEQYF,TGTGCCAGCAGCCAAGGCTTCAGGGGCTACGAGCAGTACTTC
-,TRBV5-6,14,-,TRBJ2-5,CASSPSAGAETQYF,TGTGCCAGCAGCCCGAGTGCCGGGGCGGAGACCCAGTACTTC
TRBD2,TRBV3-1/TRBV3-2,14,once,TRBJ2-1,CASSYSGGGTEQFF,TGTGCCAGCAGCTATAGCGGGGGGGGAACTGAGCAGTTCTTC
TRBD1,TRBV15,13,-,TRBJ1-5,CATSSYRGQPQHF,TGTGCCACCAGCAGCTACAGGGGGCAGCCCCAGCATTTT
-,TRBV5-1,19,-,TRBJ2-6,CASSLGPGLQGSGANVLTF,TGCGCCAGCAGCTTGGGTCCAGGACTGCAAGGCTCTGGGGCCAACGTCCTGACTTTC